The 27 T cell receptor beta chains below come from one sample, sequenced in a study of CD8 T cells in ankylosing spondylitis. MiXCR, applied by TCRdb to the 5' RACE reads, yields one record per CDR3 protein. The table records roughly 180,000 distinct CDR3 sequences, over 10% of them present only once. The specimen was blood, either unsorted or a sorted T cell fraction (not recorded which). These receptors all stem from a female donor with ankylosing spondylitis or in good health (not recorded which).

At least ten counts were recorded for this clonotype. The V and J genes are TRBV11-2 and TRBJ1-1, with D perhaps TRBD1 (6 bases). The V end lost 1 base, the J end lost 0 bases, and 12 bases lay between the germline ends. Per the germline V gene, CDR1 is SGHAT and CDR2 is FQNNGV. The CDR3 loop spans 16 amino acids. CDR3 in amino acids: CASSLVRGLMNTEAFF. The CDR3 DNA follows: TGTGCCAGCAGCTTAGTCAGGGGACTTATGAACACTGAAGCTTTCTTT.

The sample holds many counts of this clonotype. V is TRBV27 and J is TRBJ2-1; 11 positions agree with TRBD2. V dropped 6 bases and J dropped 8; count of bases not matched to a gene: 15. Germline V CDR1 and CDR2: MNHEY, SMNVEV (reference sequence). The CDR3 has 17 residues. For the CDR3, the DNA is TGTGCCAGCAGCCCCTGGCCTACTAGCGGGAGTCTCTATGAGCAGTTCTTC. Translating gives CASSPWPTSGSLYEQFF.

This clonotype was counted at least ten times. V is TRBV5-5 and J is TRBJ1-1; D might be TRBD1 (5 bases). The CDR3 is 17 residues long. The germline V gene has CDR1 SGHKS and CDR2 YYEKEE (reference sequence). Trimming took off 0 bases at V and 4 bases at J, with 19 bases between the two ends. The DNA of the CDR3 is TGTGCCAGCAGCTTGGGCAGCTGGAAGGGTAGGGGCACTGAAGCTTTCTTT. Its translation is CASSLGSWKGRGTEAFF.

The chain has TRBV6-2 or TRBV6-3 and TRBJ1-4; 7 nucleotides agree with TRBD1. V was clipped by 7 bases and J by 1 base; unmatched bases: 3. The germline gives CDR1 MNHEY, CDR2 SVGEGT. CDR3 length: 14 amino acids. CDR3: CASNYRGTNEKLFF. The DNA of the CDR3 is TGTGCCAGCAACTACAGGGGAACTAATGAAAAACTGTTTTTT.

This clonotype has at least ten counts. The chain employs TRBV12-3 or TRBV12-4 and TRBJ1-5; D uncertain. This CDR3 is 15 amino acids long. Trimming cost V 1 base and J 4 bases, with 11 bases left between them. CDR3 in amino acids: CASSLVDSGNQPQHF. DNA for the CDR3: TGTGCCAGCAGTTTAGTCGACTCGGGGAATCAGCCCCAGCATTTT.

The rearrangement links TRBV7-9 to TRBJ2-1; TRBD1 or TRBD2 may be the D gene (5 bases each). The CDR3 runs to 15 residues. The germline V gene encodes CDR1 SEHNR and CDR2 FQNEAQ (reference sequence). The V end was cut by 5 bases, the J end by 7 bases, with 18 bases between. This chain's CDR3 is CASSPRGHEGNEQFF. The CDR3 region has the DNA TGTGCCAGCAGCCCCCGAGGGCACGAGGGGAATGAGCAGTTCTTC.

The V call is TRBV20-1, the J call TRBJ1-5, with D hard to call. V lost 3 bases and J 0 bases, leaving 9 bases between the germline ends. This CDR3 is built from 14 residues. Germline CDR1 is DFQATT and CDR2 is SNEGSKA (reference sequence). In nucleotides, the CDR3 is TGCAGTGCTAGTCCCGGTCATAGCAATCAGCCCCAGCATTTT. Its protein is CSASPGHSNQPQHF.

At least ten counts were recorded for this clonotype. The gene calls are TRBV20-1 and TRBJ2-1; TRBD2 aligns across 10 bases. The CDR3 runs 17 residues. From germline, CDR1 is DFQATT and CDR2 SNEGSKA (reference sequence). With 0 bases clipped from V and 8 bases from J, the junction kept 13 bases outside the gene matches. Here the CDR3 reads CSARDLLAGAWRDEQFF. The DNA of the CDR3 is TGCAGTGCTAGAGATCTCCTAGCGGGAGCCTGGAGAGATGAGCAGTTCTTC.

Many counts were recorded for this clonotype. V and J are TRBV6-1 and TRBJ2-7; unclear D gene. CDR3 length equals 13 residues. The V and J ends lost 7 bases and 5 bases respectively, with 15 bases between them. Germline assignment: CDR1 MNHNS and CDR2 SASEGT. The CDR3 region has the DNA TGTGCCAGCAACCCAGCAATGGGGAACGAGCAGTACTTC. Translated, it gives CASNPAMGNEQYF.

The sample holds a few counts of this clonotype. The chain carries TRBV11-1 and TRBJ2-1, with TRBD1 matching 10 bases. The V and J ends lost 1 base and 0 bases, in that order; junction bases with no gene match: 9. The CDR3 spans 19 residues. The germline gives CDR1 SGHAT, CDR2 FQDESV (reference sequence). The CDR3, as DNA: TGTGCCAGCAGCTTAGGAGGGACAGGGGCGGCAAGCTCCTACAATGAGCAGTTCTTC. The encoded protein is CASSLGGTGAASSYNEQFF.

This clonotype was seen a handful of times. The chain links TRBV12-3 or TRBV12-4 to TRBJ1-1; D unclear. Trimming removed 1 base at V and 5 bases at J, with 8 bases between. This CDR3 has 13 residues. The CDR3 DNA reads TGTGCCAGCAGTTTAGAGAGGGTTACTGAAGCTTTCTTT. Encoded protein: CASSLERVTEAFF.

Only a few counts were recorded for this clonotype. This chain uses TRBV11-2 with TRBJ2-3, with 9 bases identical to TRBD2. Germline lookup yields CDR1 SGHAT and CDR2 FQNNGV. V lost 3 bases and J lost 1; bases outside the gene matches: 11. The CDR3 is 18 residues long. CDR3 nucleotide sequence: TGTGCCAGCAGCTTTTCCGGGATCGTAGCGGGAGGCACAGATACGCAGTATTTT. Protein product: CASSFSGIVAGGTDTQYF.

This clonotype was counted ten times or more. The CDR3 sequence: CASSTRNEQFF. CDR3 DNA sequence: TGTGCCAGCAGTACTAGGAATGAGCAGTTCTTC. The gene calls are TRBV12-3 or TRBV12-4 and TRBJ2-1; D may be TRBD2 (5 bases). The germline V and J ends were trimmed by 5 bases and 7 bases, with 6 bases remaining between them. The CDR3 consists of 11 residues.

This clonotype was detected many times. CDR3: CASSLGIMGEKLFF. CDR3 DNA: TGTGCCAGCAGTTTAGGGATTATGGGTGAAAAACTGTTTTTT. The V call is TRBV28, the J call TRBJ1-4; D uncertain. With 2 bases removed from V and 7 bases from J, the gap between germline ends came to 11 bases. The CDR3 runs 14 residues. The germline V gene has CDR1 MDHEN and CDR2 SYDVKM.

This clonotype has just a few counts. The V gene is TRBV6-2 or TRBV6-3, the J gene TRBJ2-5; 7 bases match TRBD2. V shed 7 bases, J shed 4 bases, and the junction held 15 bases outside the gene matches. From germline, CDR1 is MNHEY and CDR2 SVGEGT. The CDR3 runs 16 residues. The CDR3 spells CASIPSGRERRETQYF. The CDR3 nucleotides are TGTGCCAGCATCCCGTCGGGGCGGGAGAGAAGAGAGACCCAGTACTTC.

The chain links TRBV7-2 to TRBJ1-5; 8 bases agree with TRBD1. Germline CDR1 is SGHTA and CDR2 is FQGNSA. CDR3 size: 17 residues. V shed 0 bases, J shed 7 bases, and the junction held 11 bases outside the gene matches. The CDR3 reads CASSLAGPGGVRQPQHF. The CDR3 coding sequence is TGTGCCAGCAGCTTAGCGGGACCAGGGGGCGTTAGGCAGCCCCAGCATTTT.

J is TRBJ2-1 and V is TRBV18; perhaps TRBD1 as D (7 bases). CDR1 and CDR2 from the germline V gene are KGHSH and LQKENI. The ends were cut back, 0 bases at V and 9 bases at J, with 18 bases in the middle. The CDR3 contains 16 residues. CDR3 sequence: CASSPPGGSGGGEQFF. The CDR3 region has the DNA TGTGCCAGCTCACCACCGGGCGGGTCAGGGGGAGGTGAGCAGTTCTTC.

This clonotype was seen only a few times. The chain carries TRBV20-1 and TRBJ1-2, with no clear D. Germline V CDR1 and CDR2: DFQATT, SNEGSKA (reference sequence). This CDR3 region has 12 residues. V lost 2 bases to trimming and J lost 4 bases, with 8 bases between them. The CDR3 sequence: CSARTLLYGYTF. In DNA form, the CDR3 reads TGCAGTGCTAGAACGTTACTCTATGGCTACACCTTC.

In its sample, this clonotype was seen many times. For the CDR3, the DNA is TGTGCCAGCAGTTTTAAAGGCCTTCCGAATAATTCACCCCTCCACTTT. Translated: CASSFKGLPNNSPLHF. J is TRBJ1-6 and V is TRBV27; D is undetermined. Germline loops: CDR1 MNHEY, CDR2 SMNVEV (reference sequence). The CDR3 sequence is 16 residues long. Trimming cost V 3 bases and J 5 bases, with 14 bases left between them.

V and J are TRBV20-1 and TRBJ2-1, with 8 bases aligning to TRBD2. V shed 3 bases, J shed 4 bases, and the junction held 2 bases outside the gene matches. The CDR3 has 13 residues. Germline values: CDR1 DFQATT, CDR2 SNEGSKA (reference sequence). The CDR3 reads CSASSGGYNEQFF. As DNA, the CDR3 is TGCAGTGCTAGCAGCGGGGGATACAATGAGCAGTTCTTC.

The gene calls are TRBV15 and TRBJ2-2; D gene unclear. The V end lost 0 bases, the J end lost 7 bases, and 3 bases lay between the germline ends. CDR1 and CDR2 from the germline V gene are LNHNV and YYDKDF (reference sequence). The CDR3 sequence is 12 residues long. This CDR3 reads CATSREGGELFF. As DNA, the CDR3 is TGTGCCACCAGCAGAGAAGGCGGGGAGCTGTTTTTT. Based on the CDR3 plus reference TRBV15 and TRBJ2-2, the full variable domain is DAMVIQNPRYQVTQFGKPVTLSCSQTLNHNVMYWYQQKSSQAPKLLFHYYDKDFNNEADTPDNFQSRRPNTSFCFLDIRSPGLGDTAMYLCATSREGGELFFGEGSRLTVL.

This clonotype has a count of ten or more. This sequence joins TRBV29-1 and TRBJ2-5, with a tentative D call TRBD2 (6 bases). With 3 bases removed from V and 5 bases from J, the gap between germline ends came to 10 bases. This CDR3 spans 12 amino acids. Germline V gene lookup returns CDR1 SQVTM and CDR2 ANQGSEA. The CDR3 DNA reads TGCAGCGTTGAGCGTGGAGGGGAGACCCAGTACTTC. It specifies CSVERGGETQYF.

V is TRBV4-2 and J is TRBJ2-2; maybe TRBD2 (5 bases). This CDR3 has 13 residues. V was cut by 5 bases and J by 7 bases, with 11 bases left in between. Germline CDR1 is LGHNA and CDR2 is YNFKEQ. CDR3 protein: CASSNTRDGELFF. The CDR3 region has the DNA TGTGCCAGCAGCAACACACGGGACGGGGAGCTGTTTTTT.

The CDR3 nucleotides are TGTGCCAGCAGGACGGGAGGCTCTGGAAACACCATATATTTT. Its protein product is CASRTGGSGNTIYF. The V gene is TRBV19, the J gene TRBJ1-3; no reliable D call. With 9 bases removed from V and 0 bases from J, the gap between germline ends came to 12 bases. This CDR3 spans 14 amino acids. Germline V gene data show CDR1 as LNHDA and CDR2 as SQIVND (reference sequence). Using reference TRBV19 and TRBJ1-3 for the parts outside the CDR3, the full variable domain is DGGITQSPKYLFRKEGQNVTLSCEQNLNHDAMYWYRQDPGQGLRLIYYSQIVNDFQKGDIAEGYSVSREKKESFPLTVTSAQKNPTAFYLCASRTGGSGNTIYFGEGSWLTVV.

The table lists this clonotype with many counts. This chain uses TRBV20-1 with TRBJ2-5; TRBD2 might be the D (6 bases). The CDR3 length is 15 residues. The germline V gene has CDR1 DFQATT and CDR2 SNEGSKA (reference sequence). V lost 3 bases and J lost 0, with 14 bases in between. CDR3 bases: TGCAGTGCTAGCCCCAAACTAGCAGACCAAGAGACCCAGTACTTC. The encoded protein is CSASPKLADQETQYF.

The table lists this clonotype with many counts. The rearrangement uses TRBV2 and TRBJ2-7; D not certain. The CDR3 has 14 amino acids. The germline CDR1 and CDR2 sequences are SNHLY and FYNNEI. Trimming took off 7 bases at V and 0 bases at J, with 13 bases between the two ends. The CDR3 region has the DNA TGTGCCAGCATGGAACAGCCCGACTCCTACGAGCAGTACTTC. As protein: CASMEQPDSYEQYF.

This clonotype turned up a few times. The chain is built from TRBV6-1 and TRBJ2-1; D is ambiguous. This CDR3 has 13 residues. V was shortened by 6 bases and J by 7 bases, with 13 bases between the two germline ends. In germline, CDR1 is MNHNS, CDR2 SASEGT. The CDR3 sequence: CASSIGRMNEQFF. In DNA, the CDR3 is TGTGCCAGCAGCATCGGACGGATGAATGAGCAGTTCTTC.